This TCR beta chain was obtained from a study of beta chain features in type 1 diabetes. General study points: All four CD4+ subsets of Type 1 diabetes patients contained TCRB CDR3s that were moderately but significantly shorter. A greater similarity of naive, central memory and Treg TCRB repertoires was seen among patients than among healthy donors. A potential PCR bias toward shorter templates would be equal in patient and control samples.

Germline V gene data show CDR1 as SGHRS and CDR2 as YFSETQ. The CDR3 has 14 residues. Trimming took off 0 bases at V and 5 bases at J, with 11 bases between the two ends. On this clone itself: No antigen is known for it.

Stem cell-like memory, regulatory, central memory and naive CD4+ cells were sorted via CD45RO/CCR7/CD25/CD127/CD95/CD27. In all sorted populations, purity surpassed 95%. Expressed TCRB transcripts got sequenced, as all isolated RNA was reverse transcribed. Here immunoSEQ multiplex PCR was the method, and the copy in TCRdb shows in-frame clones only, minus some. The sample contains more than 550,000 clones, around 15% of which appear only once. The clonotype was recovered from a man aged 18 to 30 with type 1 diabetes. The specimen was naive CD4+ T cells from blood. V gene TRBV5-1 combines with J gene TRBJ1-2, with D hard to call. CDR3 loop: CASSLERVEYGYTF. The CDR3 nucleotides are TGCGCCAGCAGCTTGGAAAGGGTGGAATATGGCTACACCTTC.